The next 10 T cell receptor beta chains were all read from a single sample in a study of T cell responses to AZD1222 COVID-19 vaccine. TCRdb keeps only in-frame clones here, not all; method: immunoSEQ multiplex PCR. The profile shows about 120,000 clones, approximately 85% of them singletons. The source material was peripheral blood, sampled on day 0 of AZD1222 vaccination. Receptors were obtained from an adult in good health.

The chain recombines TRBV27 with TRBJ1-5, with D possibly being TRBD1 (5 bases). Per the germline V gene, CDR1 is MNHEY and CDR2 is SMNVEV (reference sequence). The ends were cut back, 5 bases at V and 0 bases at J, with 17 bases in the middle. This CDR3 comprises 17 residues. The chain's CDR3 is CASSPTEGWDSNQPQHF. Here the CDR3 DNA reads TGTGCCAGCAGTCCGACAGAAGGGTGGGATAGCAATCAGCCCCAGCATTTT.

The chain uses TRBV30 and TRBJ1-2, with 8 bases aligning to TRBD1. Germline V lookup: CDR1 GTSNPN, CDR2 SVGIG (reference sequence). The CDR3 covers 13 residues. V shed 2 bases, J shed 5 bases, and the junction held 4 bases outside the gene matches. CDR3 loop: CAWSRDRSYGYTF. In DNA, the CDR3 is TGTGCCTGGAGTAGGGACAGGTCTTATGGCTACACCTTC.

The rearrangement uses TRBV11-3 and TRBJ1-1, with TRBD1 identical over 8 bases. The CDR3 consists of 13 residues. V dropped 10 bases and J dropped 4; count of bases not matched to a gene: 8. Germline V gene data show CDR1 as SGHNT and CDR2 as YENEEA. CDR3 nucleotide sequence: TGTGCCACCTCGACAGGGGTTGGCACTGAAGCTTTCTTT. As protein: CATSTGVGTEAFF.

The CDR3 region has the DNA TGTGCCAGCACCTCGAGGGGGTGGGGAACTGAAGCTTTCTTT. Protein sequence: CASTSRGWGTEAFF. The rearrangement links TRBV2 to TRBJ1-1, with D tentatively TRBD1 (6 bases). CDR1 is SNHLY, CDR2 FYNNEI, per germline. The CDR3 loop spans 14 amino acids. V lost 7 bases to trimming and J lost 5 bases, with 17 bases between them.

The chain's CDR3 is CASSTRDGTSYEQYF. The CDR3 nucleotides are TGTGCCAGCTCAACTCGGGACGGAACTTCCTACGAGCAGTACTTC. The chain combines TRBV18 with TRBJ2-7, with D possibly called TRBD1 or TRBD2 (5 bases each). Trimming shortened V by 5 bases and J by 1 base, and 15 bases separated the two germline ends. CDR1 and CDR2 (germline): KGHSH, LQKENI. This CDR3 has 15 residues.

The chain recombines TRBV18 with TRBJ1-2; 8 positions match TRBD1. Germline CDR1 and CDR2: KGHSH and LQKENI. The CDR3 contains 12 residues. The V gene end was trimmed by 8 bases and the J gene end by 7 bases; junction bases not matched to a gene: 6. As DNA, the CDR3 is TGTGCCAGCAGACAACAGGGGGGTGGCTACACCTTC. This gives the protein CASRQQGGGYTF.

The chain joins TRBV4-1 to TRBJ1-6; maybe TRBD1 (6 bases). The CDR3 has 15 residues. V was trimmed by 1 base and J by 8 bases, leaving 12 bases between them. Germline V lookup: CDR1 MGHRA, CDR2 YSYEKL. CDR3 region: CASSQAEGVYSPLHF. The CDR3 nucleotides read TGCGCCAGCAGCCAAGCGGAGGGGGTATATTCACCCCTCCACTTT.

The chain links TRBV7-6 to TRBJ2-2; 13 nucleotides align to TRBD2. Germline V gives CDR1 SGHVS, CDR2 FNYEAQ. CDR3 length: 16 residues. J gave up 6 bases and V 6 bases, and 7 bases lay outside the gene matches. In nucleotides, the CDR3 is TGTGCCAGCAGTTCCCGCGGGACTAGCGGGGCCGGGGAGCTGTTTTTT. Protein: CASSSRGTSGAGELFF.

J is TRBJ1-4 and V is TRBV30; 7 bases fit TRBD1. Germline V lookup: CDR1 GTSNPN, CDR2 SVGIG (reference sequence). The length of the CDR3 is 14 residues. V dropped 1 base and J dropped 7; count of bases not matched to a gene: 6. The CDR3 sequence is CAWSGWNRGEKLFF. In DNA, the CDR3 is TGTGCCTGGAGTGGTTGGAACAGGGGTGAAAAACTGTTTTTT.

The count of this clone is one. The V gene is TRBV30, the J gene TRBJ2-1; D is perhaps TRBD1 (5 bases). Per germline, CDR1 GTSNPN and CDR2 SVGIG (reference sequence). V dropped 0 bases and J dropped 7 bases, with 16 bases sitting between them. This CDR3 contains 15 residues. In DNA, the CDR3 is TGTGCCTGGAGTGTTAACACCTCTCCAGGGAATGAGCAGTTCTTC. Translated, it gives CAWSVNTSPGNEQFF.